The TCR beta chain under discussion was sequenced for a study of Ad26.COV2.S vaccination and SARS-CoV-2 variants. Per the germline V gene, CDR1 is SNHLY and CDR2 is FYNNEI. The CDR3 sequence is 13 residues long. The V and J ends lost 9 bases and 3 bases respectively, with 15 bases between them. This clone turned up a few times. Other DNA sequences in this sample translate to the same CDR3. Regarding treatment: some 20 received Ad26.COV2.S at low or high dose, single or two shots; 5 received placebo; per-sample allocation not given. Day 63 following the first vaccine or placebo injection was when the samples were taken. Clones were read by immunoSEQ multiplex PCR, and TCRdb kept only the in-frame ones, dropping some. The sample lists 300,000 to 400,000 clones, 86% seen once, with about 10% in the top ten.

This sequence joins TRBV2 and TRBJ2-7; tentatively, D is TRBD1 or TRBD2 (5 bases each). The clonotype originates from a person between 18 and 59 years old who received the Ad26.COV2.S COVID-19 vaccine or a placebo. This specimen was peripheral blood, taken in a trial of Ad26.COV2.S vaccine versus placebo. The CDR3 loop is CASSGTVGYEQYF. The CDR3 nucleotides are TGTGCCAGTTCAGGGACGGTCGGCTACGAGCAGTACTTC.